The 14 T cell receptor beta chains presented below share a single source sample, sequenced in a study of T cell responses to AZD1222 COVID-19 vaccine (dated by TCRdb to the early 2020s). Taken with the paper, the label for time point translates to: about 28 days (+/-7) after the second vaccine dose. The library was obtained by the immunoSEQ multiplex PCR assay. The source is immuneACCESS, and TCRdb retained only in-frame sequences with V and J called. Part of the clones is not carried over; for the studies checked, unresolved V genes explain less than half of this, and the remainder is unexplained. In this sample the table shows approximately 270,000 clones, about 94% of which occur a single time. The top ten constitute 0.55% of the sample. The sequencing used peripheral blood, collected 28 days after the second AZD1222 dose. The source of these receptors is an adult who received the AZD1222 COVID-19 vaccine.

The chain has TRBV28 and TRBJ2-5, with D hard to call. Germline values: CDR1 MDHEN, CDR2 SYDVKM. Trimming removed 5 bases at V and 5 bases at J, with 15 bases between. There are 14 residues in the CDR3. The CDR3 protein is CASSQRSGTETQYF. Here the CDR3 DNA reads TGTGCCAGCAGTCAACGATCCGGAACGGAGACCCAGTACTTC.

V usage is TRBV5-1 and J usage is TRBJ2-7, with a possible D match to TRBD1 (5 bases). Trimming removed 0 bases at V and 3 bases at J, with 10 bases between. Germline loops: CDR1 SGHRS, CDR2 YFSETQ. The CDR3 loop spans 14 amino acids. The CDR3 sequence is CASSLVGLVYEQYF. The CDR3, as DNA: TGCGCCAGCAGCTTGGTGGGGCTAGTCTACGAGCAGTACTTC.

The chain links TRBV12-3 or TRBV12-4 to TRBJ1-1; 7 positions match TRBD1. The V segment lost 6 bases and the J segment 10 bases; nucleotides outside the gene matches: 8. The CDR3 length is 12 residues. This CDR3 reads CASRSAGGVAFF. The CDR3 bases are TGTGCCAGCAGGTCAGCAGGGGGGGTAGCTTTCTTT.

This clone has just one count. V usage is TRBV6-5 and J usage is TRBJ1-6, with a tentative D call TRBD1 (5 bases). The CDR3 is made up of 14 amino acids. V lost 2 bases, J lost 12 bases, and 14 bases lay in between. Per the germline V gene, CDR1 is MNHEY and CDR2 is SVGAGI. The CDR3, as DNA: TGTGCCAGCAGTTACGCGGGACCTAAAGGACCCCTCCACTTT. Its translation: CASSYAGPKGPLHF.

This chain uses TRBV28 with TRBJ2-6; 7 positions match TRBD1. This CDR3 comprises 18 residues. In germline, CDR1 is MDHEN, CDR2 SYDVKM. V lost 3 bases, J lost 0 bases, and 8 bases stayed unmatched. Here the CDR3 DNA reads TGTGCCAGCAGTTTGTCGACAGGGCTCCACTCTGGGGCCAACGTCCTGACTTTC. Translated, it gives CASSLSTGLHSGANVLTF. The full variable domain, completed using reference TRBV28 and TRBJ2-6, is DVKVTQSSRYLVKRTGEKVFLECVQDMDHENMFWYRQDPGLGLRLIYFSYDVKMKEKGDIPEGYSVSREKKERFSLILESASTNQTSMYLCASSLSTGLHSGANVLTFGAGSRLTVL.

J is TRBJ1-1 and V is TRBV19; 7 bases align to TRBD1. CDR3 size: 17 residues. V shed 5 bases and J 3 bases; nucleotides not matched to a gene: 15. CDR1 is LNHDA, CDR2 SQIVND, per germline (reference sequence). CDR3 region: CASSPRQGLGWDTEAFF. Written as DNA, the CDR3 is TGTGCCAGTAGTCCCCGACAGGGTTTAGGATGGGACACTGAAGCTTTCTTT.

The rearrangement uses TRBV5-1 and TRBJ2-7, with D maybe TRBD2 (5 bases). This CDR3 spans 14 amino acids. Germline-derived CDR1 and CDR2 are SGHRS and YFSETQ. With 1 base removed from V and 2 bases from J, the gap between germline ends came to 10 bases. The CDR3 DNA is TGCGCCAGCAGCTTGACTAGTAAGACCTACGAGCAGTACTTC. Residues: CASSLTSKTYEQYF.

Written as DNA, the CDR3 is TGTGCTAGTGGTTTGGTACCCTATGAGCAGTTCTTC. Translation: CASGLVPYEQFF. This sequence joins TRBV12-5 and TRBJ2-1; no reliable D call. CDR1 is LGHNT and CDR2 is FRNRAP in the germline V gene. This CDR3 has 12 amino acids. V shed 0 bases and J shed 8 bases, with 5 bases lying between them.

The J gene is TRBJ1-6, the V gene TRBV5-4, with 11 bases matching TRBD1. Germline CDR1 and CDR2: SGHNT and YYREEE (reference sequence). Trimming removed 0 bases from V and 9 bases from J; junction bases left unmatched: 2. The CDR3 runs 15 residues. The CDR3 region has the DNA TGTGCCAGCAGCTTGGGGGGACAGGGGGGTTCACCCCTCCACTTT. Its protein is CASSLGGQGGSPLHF.

This clone occurred once. The J gene is TRBJ1-4, the V gene TRBV7-8; 7 bases are shared with TRBD1. The V gene end was trimmed by 5 bases and the J gene end by 11 bases; junction bases not matched to a gene: 8. Looked up from germline, CDR1 is SGHVS and CDR2 is FQNEAQ. This CDR3 is built from 13 residues. The CDR3 DNA is TGTGCCAGCAGCCGACAGGGAGGGACTAAACTGTTTTTT. Amino acid sequence: CASSRQGGTKLFF. Looking up the rest from reference TRBV7-8 and TRBJ1-4 gives the full variable domain: GAGVSQSPRYKVAKRGQDVALRCDPISGHVSLFWYQQALGQGPEFLTYFQNEAQLDKSGLPSDRFFAERPEGSVSTLKIQRTQQEDSAVYLCASSRQGGTKLFFGSGTQLSVL.

The chain joins TRBV27 to TRBJ1-4; D call uncertain. The germline gives CDR1 MNHEY, CDR2 SMNVEV (reference sequence). V lost 5 bases, J lost 2 bases, and 6 bases lay in between. This CDR3 spans 13 amino acids. CDR3 sequence (DNA): TGTGCCAGCAGTCTGCACACTAATGAAAAACTGTTTTTT. Protein sequence: CASSLHTNEKLFF.

V usage is TRBV11-2 and J usage is TRBJ2-2; D assignment may be TRBD1 or TRBD2 (5 bases each). CDR1 SGHAT and CDR2 FQNNGV come from the germline V gene. Trimming stripped 1 base from V and 4 bases from J, with 13 bases between. The CDR3 loop spans 16 amino acids. CDR3: CASSLVYPGATGELFF. In nucleotides, the CDR3 is TGTGCCAGCAGCTTAGTGTACCCCGGGGCCACCGGGGAGCTGTTTTTT.

In its sample, this clone was seen once. The chain employs TRBV4-1 and TRBJ1-4; no reliable D call. Germline V lookup: CDR1 MGHRA, CDR2 YSYEKL. The CDR3 spans 17 residues. Trimming left V 0 bases short and J 0 bases short, with 11 bases between. Written as DNA, the CDR3 is TGCGCCAGCAGCCAAGACGGGTTGCCCTCAACTAATGAAAAACTGTTTTTT. This sequence encodes CASSQDGLPSTNEKLFF.

Turning to this clone: Different DNA sequences within this sample yield the same CDR3. The rearrangement uses TRBV7-2 and TRBJ1-6, with D possibly being TRBD1 (5 bases). Trimming stripped 1 base from V and 9 bases from J, with 10 bases between. The germline V gene has CDR1 SGHTA and CDR2 FQGNSA. CDR3 size: 14 residues. The DNA of the CDR3 is TGTGCCAGCAGCTTAGGGCAGGGTAGTTCACCCCTCCACTTT. Translating gives CASSLGQGSSPLHF.